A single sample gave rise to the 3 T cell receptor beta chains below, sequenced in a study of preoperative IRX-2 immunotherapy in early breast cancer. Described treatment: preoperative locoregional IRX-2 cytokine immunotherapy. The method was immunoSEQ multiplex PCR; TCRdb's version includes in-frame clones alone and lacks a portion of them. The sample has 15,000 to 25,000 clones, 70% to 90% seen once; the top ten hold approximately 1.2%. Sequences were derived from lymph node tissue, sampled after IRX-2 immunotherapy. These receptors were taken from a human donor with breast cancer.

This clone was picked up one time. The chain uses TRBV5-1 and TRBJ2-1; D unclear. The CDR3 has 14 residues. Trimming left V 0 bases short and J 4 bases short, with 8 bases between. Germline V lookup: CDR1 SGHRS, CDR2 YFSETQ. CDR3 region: CASSLATGYNEQFF. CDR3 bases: TGCGCCAGCAGCTTGGCCACTGGGTACAATGAGCAGTTCTTC.

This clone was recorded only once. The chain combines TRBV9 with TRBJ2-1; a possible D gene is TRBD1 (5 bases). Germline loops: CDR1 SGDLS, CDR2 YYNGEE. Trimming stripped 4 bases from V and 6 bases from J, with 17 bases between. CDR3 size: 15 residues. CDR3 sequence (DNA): TGTGCCAGCAGCCCAAAGGGTGGGCAGGGCAATGAGCAGTTCTTC. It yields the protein CASSPKGGQGNEQFF.

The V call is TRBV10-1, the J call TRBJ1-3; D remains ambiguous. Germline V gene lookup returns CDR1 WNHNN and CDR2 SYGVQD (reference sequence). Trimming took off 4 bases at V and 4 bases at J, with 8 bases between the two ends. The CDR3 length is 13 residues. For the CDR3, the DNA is TGCGCCAGCAGTGCGACTGGGGGAAACACCATATATTTT. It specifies CASSATGGNTIYF.